The 24 T cell receptor beta chains reported below all come from one sample, sequenced in a study of CXCR3-negative and CXCR3-positive naive CD8 T cells. Broader study findings: CXCR3-expressing naive cells carried TRB CDR3s more hydrophobic than those of CXCR3-negative naive cells.

The study made its TRB cDNA libraries by 5' RACE, adding UMI labels. With the 5' RACE reads reprocessed, TCRdb shows one record per CDR3 protein and no DNA. This sample lists roughly 120,000 distinct CDR3 sequences; its ten largest clones have 0.5% to 0.6%. Their antigens remain unidentified. Sequencing input: naive CXCR3+ CD8+ T cells from blood. Documented subset: CD45RO-CCR7+CD27+CD95- naive CD8+ T cells expressing CXCR3 (TNR3+). The receptors come from a human donor in good health. Some clones in this sample may be carry-over from other donors' samples.

The V gene is TRBV20-1, the J gene TRBJ2-7; TCRdb returns TRBD1, unconfirmable since there is no DNA. CDR1 and CDR2 (germline): DFQATT, SNEGSKA (reference sequence). This CDR3 is 14 amino acids long. Here the CDR3 reads CSAIGDRVTYEQYF.

The rearrangement joins TRBV15 to TRBJ1-4. The germline V gene has CDR1 LNHNV and CDR2 YYDKDF (reference sequence). This CDR3 contains 15 residues. The chain's CDR3 is CATSSSDLMLEKLFF. Full variable domain (missing parts from reference TRBV15 and TRBJ1-4): DAMVIQNPRYQVTQFGKPVTLSCSQTLNHNVMYWYQQKSSQAPKLLFHYYDKDFNNEADTPDNFQSRRPNTSFCFLDIRSPGLGDTAMYLCATSSSDLMLEKLFFGSGTQLSVL.

The rearrangement links TRBV19 to TRBJ1-1; the D gene TCRdb calls, TRBD1, cannot be checked with no DNA. CDR1 is LNHDA and CDR2 is SQIVND in the germline V gene (reference sequence). The CDR3 spans 13 residues. CDR3 in amino acids: CASSIGGGYEAFF.

The CDR3 sequence is CASSSPLGGATSGNTIYF. The chain is built from TRBV28 and TRBJ1-3. This CDR3 spans 18 amino acids. Germline-derived CDR1 and CDR2 are MDHEN and SYDVKM.

The chain uses TRBV28 and TRBJ2-7; the D gene TCRdb calls, TRBD1, cannot be checked with no DNA. The V gene's germline CDR1 is MDHEN and CDR2 SYDVKM. CDR3 length: 13 residues. The CDR3: CASGSLGAYEQYF.

The chain is built from TRBV4-3 and TRBJ2-3. The germline V gene has CDR1 LGHNA and CDR2 YSLEER. This CDR3 is 13 amino acids long. The CDR3 here is CASSRSSLDTQYF.

The J gene is TRBJ2-3, the V gene TRBV10-3; lacking DNA, the TRBD1 call made by TCRdb goes unchecked. The germline gives CDR1 ENHRY, CDR2 SYGVKD. The CDR3 sequence is 16 residues long. The CDR3 loop reads CAISFKPGQRTDTQYF.

V gene TRBV29-1 combines with J gene TRBJ2-5; TCRdb proposes TRBD1, but this gene call is untestable without DNA. The CDR3 has 15 amino acids. The germline CDR1 and CDR2 sequences are SQVTM and ANQGSEA. The CDR3 reads CSVELPGQGEETQYF.

This chain connects TRBV2 to TRBJ2-5; TCRdb outputs TRBD2, but without DNA this stays unchecked. Germline assignment: CDR1 SNHLY and CDR2 FYNNEI. The CDR3 loop spans 16 amino acids. Here the CDR3 reads CASRGTSGVIQETQYF.

The CDR3 here is CAWSRLLNTEAFF. The chain uses TRBV30 and TRBJ1-1. Germline V lookup: CDR1 GTSNPN, CDR2 SVGIG (reference sequence). The CDR3 has 13 residues. The full variable domain, with the rest looked up from reference TRBV30 and TRBJ1-1, is SQTIHQWPATLVQPVGSPLSLECTVEGTSNPNLYWYRQAAGRGLQLLFYSVGIGQISSEVPQNLSASRPQDRQFILSSKKLLLSDSGFYLCAWSRLLNTEAFFGQGTRLTVV.

This rearrangement joins TRBV19 to TRBJ2-2; the TCRdb call, TRBD1, lacks DNA for checking. The CDR3 runs to 12 residues. The germline gives CDR1 LNHDA, CDR2 SQIVND (reference sequence). The CDR3 loop is CASKGAPGELFF.

This chain uses TRBV7-2 with TRBJ2-3; as DNA is missing, the TRBD1 call by TCRdb cannot be tested. Germline lookup yields CDR1 SGHTA and CDR2 FQGNSA. The CDR3 consists of 14 residues. CDR3 in amino acids: CASSGQGPRDTQYF.

The chain combines TRBV29-1 with TRBJ2-1; without DNA, the TCRdb call of TRBD1 cannot be checked. This CDR3 has 15 residues. Germline V gene sequence: CDR1 SQVTM, CDR2 ANQGSEA. The CDR3 is CSVESLRGPYNEQFF.

The J gene is TRBJ2-7, the V gene TRBV20-1; the D call from TCRdb, TRBD1, cannot be confirmed without DNA. Per germline, CDR1 DFQATT and CDR2 SNEGSKA (reference sequence). This CDR3 region has 14 residues. CDR3 residues: CSARHADRGYEQYF.

The rearrangement joins TRBV9 to TRBJ1-1; TCRdb reports TRBD1, a call that lacks DNA to check it against. Germline V gene lookup returns CDR1 SGDLS and CDR2 YYNGEE. The CDR3 spans 14 residues. CDR3 in amino acids: CASSIDQGSTEAFF.

The chain uses TRBV29-1 and TRBJ2-3. Germline V gene lookup returns CDR1 SQVTM and CDR2 ANQGSEA. This CDR3 region has 15 residues. CDR3 sequence: CSVVTAKTSTDTQYF.

The chain has TRBV7-9 and TRBJ1-5; the TCRdb call, TRBD1, lacks DNA for checking. Germline-derived CDR1 and CDR2 are SEHNR and FQNEAQ (reference sequence). The CDR3 is made up of 13 amino acids. The CDR3 is CASSWDQSQPQHF.

J is TRBJ2-7 and V is TRBV7-6; TCRdb lists TRBD1, though no DNA is available to test this call. Germline V CDR1 and CDR2: SGHVS, FNYEAQ. The CDR3 covers 16 residues. CDR3 protein: CASSPGGGGFLYEQYF.

The gene calls are TRBV5-1 and TRBJ1-1; TCRdb gives TRBD1 as the D gene, but with no DNA this cannot be confirmed. Germline V gene data show CDR1 as SGHRS and CDR2 as YFSETQ. This CDR3 comprises 16 residues. CDR3 sequence: CASSSETGGWVTEAFF.

J is TRBJ2-1 and V is TRBV29-1; TCRdb's D call, TRBD2, is unchecked because there is no DNA. There are 14 residues in the CDR3. CDR1 is SQVTM and CDR2 is ANQGSEA in the germline V gene. The CDR3 here is CSVEEAGANNEQFF.

This rearrangement joins TRBV11-3 to TRBJ2-1; the TRBD1 assignment by TCRdb is unverifiable without DNA. Germline CDR1 and CDR2: SGHNT and YENEEA. This CDR3 comprises 14 residues. Here the CDR3 reads CASSSSPGTHEQFF.

J is TRBJ2-7 and V is TRBV7-7; TCRdb indicates TRBD1, and absent DNA this call remains unverified. The CDR3 totals 15 residues. Germline CDR1 is SSHAT and CDR2 is FNYEAQ (reference sequence). The CDR3 protein is CASSTQKGQRYEQYF.

This sequence joins TRBV14 and TRBJ2-7; TCRdb reports TRBD1, a call that lacks DNA to check it against. The CDR3 length is 12 residues. The germline CDR1 and CDR2 sequences are SGHDN and FVKESK. The CDR3 region is CASSQGNRDAYF. The whole variable domain, remainder taken from reference TRBV14 and TRBJ2-7, is EAGVTQFPSHSVIEKGQTVTLRCDPISGHDNLYWYRRVMGKEIKFLLHFVKESKQDESGMPNNRFLAERTGGTYSTLKVQPAELEDSGVYFCASSQGNRDAYFGPGTRLTVT.

This chain's CDR3 is CASSPETSYNEQFF. The gene calls are TRBV3-1 and TRBJ2-1. Germline V gene lookup returns CDR1 LGHDT and CDR2 YNNKEL (reference sequence). The CDR3 loop spans 14 amino acids.